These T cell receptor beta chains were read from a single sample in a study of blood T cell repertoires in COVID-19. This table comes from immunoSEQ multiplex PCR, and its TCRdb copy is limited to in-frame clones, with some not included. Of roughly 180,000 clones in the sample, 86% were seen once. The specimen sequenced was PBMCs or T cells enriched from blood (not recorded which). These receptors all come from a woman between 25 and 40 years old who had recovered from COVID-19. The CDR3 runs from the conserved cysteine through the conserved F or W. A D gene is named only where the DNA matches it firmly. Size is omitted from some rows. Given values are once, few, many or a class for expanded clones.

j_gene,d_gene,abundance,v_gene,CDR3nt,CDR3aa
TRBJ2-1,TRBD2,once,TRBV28,TGTGCCAGCAGTGAGCGGGAGATTTACAATGAGCAGTTCTTC,CASSEREIYNEQFF
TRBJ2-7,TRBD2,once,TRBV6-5,TGTGCCAGCAGTTACGAGGGACTAAACTACGAGCAGTACTTC,CASSYEGLNYEQYF
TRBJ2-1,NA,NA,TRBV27,TGTGCCAGCAGTTTCGCAAGTCGGGCCTCGGGATACAATGAGCAGTTCTTC,CASSFASRASGYNEQFF
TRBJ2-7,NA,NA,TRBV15,TGTGCCACCAGCAGGCTGGGCACAAGCTCCTACGAGCAGTACTTC,CATSRLGTSSYEQYF
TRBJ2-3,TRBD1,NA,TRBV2,TGTGCCAGCAAGGACAGGGGGGGATTGGATACGCAGTATTTT,CASKDRGGLDTQYF
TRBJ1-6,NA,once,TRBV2,TGTGCCGGAACGGGAAATAATTCACCCCTCCACTTT,CAGTGNNSPLHF
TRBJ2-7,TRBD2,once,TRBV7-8,TGTGCCAGCAGCTTAGCCACACTAGCGGGAGCTCCGCAGTACTTC,CASSLATLAGAPQYF
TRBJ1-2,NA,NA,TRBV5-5,TGTGCCAGCAGCTTTTCGGATGGCTACACCTTC,CASSFSDGYTF
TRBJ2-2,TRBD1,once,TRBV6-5,TGTGCCAGCAGTTCCGTGACAGGGGGCACCGGGGAGCTGTTTTTT,CASSSVTGGTGELFF
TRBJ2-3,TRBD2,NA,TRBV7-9,TGTGCCAGCAGCCCACTTAGCGGGGCTAGCACAGATACGCAGTATTTT,CASSPLSGASTDTQYF
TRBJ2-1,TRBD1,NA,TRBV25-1,TGTGCCAGCAGTGAAGTTGGTAGCGGGACAGGGGCTGAGCAGTTCTTC,CASSEVGSGTGAEQFF
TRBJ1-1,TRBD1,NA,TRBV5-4,TGTGCCAGCAGCTACACAGGGGCGCGATACACTGAAGCTTTCTTT,CASSYTGARYTEAFF
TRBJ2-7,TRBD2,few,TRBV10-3,TGTGCCATCAGGCGGGAGGGCGGCGAGCAGTACTTC,CAIRREGGEQYF
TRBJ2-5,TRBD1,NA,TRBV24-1,TGTGCCACCAGTGATCCCCGGGACAGGGGGCAAGAGACCCAGTACTTC,CATSDPRDRGQETQYF
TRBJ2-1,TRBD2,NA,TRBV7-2,TGTGCCAGCAGCTTAGCGGCTAGCGGGACCAATGAGCAGTTCTTC,CASSLAASGTNEQFF
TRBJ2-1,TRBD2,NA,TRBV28,TGTGCCAGCGGGACTAGCGCCTTGAATGAGCAGTTCTTC,CASGTSALNEQFF
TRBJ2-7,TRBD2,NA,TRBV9,TGTGCCAGCAGCCCGCGGGGGGCCGAGGGGGACTACGAGCAGTACTTC,CASSPRGAEGDYEQYF
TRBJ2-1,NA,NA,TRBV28,TGTGCCACCCGTCAGTACAGGGGCGGGGTTGAGCAGTTCTTC,CATRQYRGGVEQFF
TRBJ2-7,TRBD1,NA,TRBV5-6,TGTGCCAGCAGCTTGGCCTACAGGGGGTCCTACGAGCAGTACTTC,CASSLAYRGSYEQYF
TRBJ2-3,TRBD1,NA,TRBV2,TGTGCCAGCAGTGAAACCCCAGGGGGCTTGGCAGATACGCAGTATTTT,CASSETPGGLADTQYF
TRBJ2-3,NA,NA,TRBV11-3,TGTGCCAGCAGCAAACCCTCTAGCGCGGGCACAGATACGCAGTATTTT,CASSKPSSAGTDTQYF
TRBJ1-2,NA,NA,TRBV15,TGTGCCACCAGCGGCGAGGACAGAGGTTTCTATGGCTACACCTTC,CATSGEDRGFYGYTF
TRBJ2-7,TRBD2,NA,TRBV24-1,TGTGCCACCAGCCCGGGACTAGCGGGAGGGCCTACCCACGAGCAGTACTTC,CATSPGLAGGPTHEQYF
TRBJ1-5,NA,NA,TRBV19,TGTGCCAGTAGTGCGGGGGAGACAGGTCAGCCCCAGCATTTT,CASSAGETGQPQHF
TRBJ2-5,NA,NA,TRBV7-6,TGTGCCAGCAGTCCCTGGGGGGGCGCATCCCAGGAGACCCAGTACTTC,CASSPWGGASQETQYF
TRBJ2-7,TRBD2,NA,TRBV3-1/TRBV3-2,TGTGCCAGCAGCGGAGGACTAGCGGGGTCCGGGGAGCAGTACTTC,CASSGGLAGSGEQYF
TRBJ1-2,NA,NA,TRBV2,TGTGCCAGCAGCTACAGGGAAAGTAATGGCTACACCTTC,CASSYRESNGYTF
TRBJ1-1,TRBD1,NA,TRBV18,TGTGCCAGCTCCCTCTCAGGGGGCCTTATGAACACTGAAGCTTTCTTT,CASSLSGGLMNTEAFF
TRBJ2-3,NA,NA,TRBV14,TGTGCCAGCAGCCCCAGGTCTGCTAGCACAGATACGCAGTATTTT,CASSPRSASTDTQYF
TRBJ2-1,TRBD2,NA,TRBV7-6,TGTGCCAGCAGCTTACGGAGGGGACTAGCGGGGGACAATGAGCAGTTCTTC,CASSLRRGLAGDNEQFF
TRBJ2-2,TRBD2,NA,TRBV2,TGTGCCAGCAGTGAAAGGTCTTGGGGACTAGCGAATACCGGGGAGCTGTTTTTT,CASSERSWGLANTGELFF
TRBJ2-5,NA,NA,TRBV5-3,TGTGCCAGAAGCCCCATCAAAAAGCGGAGAGGGGAGACCCAGTACTTC,CARSPIKKRRGETQYF
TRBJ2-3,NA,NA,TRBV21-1,TGTGCCACCCATCCACTGGGGGGAGGGACAGATACGCAGTATTTT,CATHPLGGGTDTQYF
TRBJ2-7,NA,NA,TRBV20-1,TGCAGTGCTAGTAAAGCCTCCACCTACGAGCAGTACTTC,CSASKASTYEQYF
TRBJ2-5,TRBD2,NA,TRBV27,TGTGCCAGCAGTTTATTCGCGGGAGAGGGGGAGACCCAGTACTTC,CASSLFAGEGETQYF
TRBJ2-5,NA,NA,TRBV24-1,TGTGCCACCAGTGATTTCCAGGAACAAGAGACCCAGTACTTC,CATSDFQEQETQYF
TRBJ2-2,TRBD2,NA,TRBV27,TGTGCCAGCAGTCCCACGGGACTAGCCTTTCGTGGCACCGGGGAGCTGTTTTTT,CASSPTGLAFRGTGELFF
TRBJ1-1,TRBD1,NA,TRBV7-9,TGTGCCAGCAGCTTAGATTGGGCTGACAGGGTTCGGTTGGGCACTGAAGCTTTCTTT,CASSLDWADRVRLGTEAFF
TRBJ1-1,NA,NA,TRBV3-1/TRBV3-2,TGTGCCAGCAGCCGCGGAGCCCACACTGAAGCTTTCTTT,CASSRGAHTEAFF
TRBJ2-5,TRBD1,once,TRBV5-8,TGTGCCAGCAGCGGGGGACAGGGAGGTAGAGAGACCCAGTACTTC,CASSGGQGGRETQYF
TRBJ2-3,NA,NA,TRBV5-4,TGTGCCAGCAGCCTGGACAGGGACTACACAGATACGCAGTATTTT,CASSLDRDYTDTQYF
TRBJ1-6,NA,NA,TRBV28,TGTGCCAGCAGTTTATCGGGTCCTCTAAATTCACCCCTCCACTTT,CASSLSGPLNSPLHF
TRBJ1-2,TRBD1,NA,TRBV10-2,TGCGCCAGCAGTGAGACACAGGGGAACTATGGCTACACCTTC,CASSETQGNYGYTF
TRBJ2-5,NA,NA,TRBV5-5,TGTGCCAGCAGCTTGGGTTCTGAGACCCAGTACTTC,CASSLGSETQYF